This T cell receptor (beta chain) originates from a study of spatial heterogeneity in lung cancer (dated by TCRdb to about 2019). Context from the whole study: Beta-chain transcripts were consistently detected in greater numbers than alpha-chain transcripts, which likely reflected higher beta-chain transcript abundance. TCR repertoire features were related to nonsynonymous mutation counts determined by whole-exome sequencing of tumor tissue. In tumor regions, TCR transcript counts showed a strong correlation with a T cell transcriptional module score from matched bulk RNA-seq. In the raw uncorrected reads, each unique combination of TCR and UMI appeared more than ten times on average. TCR alpha and beta repertoires were quantitatively compared across multiple tumor regions, matched nontumor lung and blood in non-small cell lung cancer. At surgery, both alpha and beta chains were TCR-sequenced in 220 tumor regions, fewer than 80 matched nontumor lung samples and 56 PBMC samples.

This clonotype was counted ten times or more. Its antigen target is currently unknown. Within one base of it there is no much larger clone, and no base qualities were kept. Trimming costs V 6 bases and J 5 bases, and their ends lie 11 bases apart. From a lookup of the germline V gene, CDR1 and CDR2 are MNHEY and SVGEGT. Reading from cysteine to phenylalanine, the CDR3 counts 13 amino acids. Just the 39-base CDR3 DNA is kept, in frame starting at base 1. Summary of the overall study and its limitations: Additional single-cell paired TCR alpha and beta sequencing was considered necessary to confirm, at a functional level, the hypothesis that regional TCRs recognize regional mutations. The tumor nonsynonymous mutation count correlated with the number of expanded intratumoral alpha and beta TCRs. TCR-seq coverage of tumor T cells was estimated to be only about 7% for alpha chains and roughly 14% for beta chains. Counts of ubiquitous and regional expanded TCRs correlated with counts of ubiquitous and regional nonsynonymous mutations, respectively.

The library was made by 5' RACE. The reads were generated on a NextSeq 500. To allow correction of PCR and sequencing errors, the TCR library protocol tagged every TCR cDNA molecule with a unique molecular identifier. The authors' analysis ran thus. TCR identification, UMI-based error correction and CDR3 extraction were performed with Decombinator tools. Expanded TCRs were defined as those above a frequency of 2 per 1,000, corresponding to the top 1% of the tumor frequency distribution. Expanded tumor TCRs were classed as regional if statistically deemed absent (corrected P<0.05) from at least one tumor region, otherwise ubiquitous. Rényi diversity was computed with the R vegan package after subsampling each repertoire 100 times to 5,000 TCRs. CDR3 similarity networks were built from amino acid triplet string-kernel similarity, connecting CDR3s with pairwise similarity above 0.82. In TCRdb, the public reads were trimmed at Q25 with fastp and aligned with MiXCR, with productive beta chains retained. A single entry per CDR3 protein holds the most common genes and DNA from its merged rows. These V and J calls derive from TCRdb rather than the authors' analysis. This sample has some 10,000 distinct CDR3 sequences in its table, and roughly 15% of those were observed once. The ten largest clonotypes hold 15% to 19% of the sample.

The meaning of the sample's time point label: sample taken at primary tumor resection. The donors were 65 to 85 patients from the lung TRACERx cohort who had early-stage, untreated non-small cell lung cancer. Whole RNA extracted from tumor and nontumor lung tissue, or from cryopreserved PBMC samples, was used for TCR sequencing without cell sorting. Only patients for whom sufficient RNA was available from at least two tumor regions were selected for TCR sequencing. Tumor and adjacent nontumor lung specimens were reviewed by a lung pathologist before selection. This specimen consisted of lung tumor tissue, obtained at surgery. This TCR derives from a male donor with early-stage non-small cell lung cancer. The V gene is TRBV6-2 or TRBV6-3 and the J gene is TRBJ1-5; the D gene identity is not certain. The sequenced DNA is TGTGCCAGCAGAATTGGTGGTTATCAGCCCCAGCATTTT. Translated, it gives CASRIGGYQPQHF.